The source of this TCR beta chain is a study of cytomegalovirus exposure and HLA in healthy donors. General study points: 150 to 200 TCR beta chains were listed as cytomegalovirus-associated. TCR beta chains associated with HLA were, in a later analysis, more clonally expanded than equally common others. In a later analysis, CMV-associated beta chains were mostly HLA-associated, it appeared.

About this clone itself: The antigen remains undetermined.

The CDR3 totals 15 residues. Researchers ran the PCR with 60 Vbeta and 13 Jbeta primers. Data came from immunoSEQ multiplex PCR; TCRdb stores just in-frame clones and leaves some out. The sample shows roughly 110,000 clones, roughly 76% of them seen only once. Likely unrecorded immune exposures existed in these nominally healthy donors. This rearrangement joins TRBV1 to TRBJ1-5. TRBV1 is a recognized pseudogene. The receptor's source is a woman aged 40 to 50 in good health and CMV-seropositive. Sequenced input: PBMCs. The CDR3 DNA reads as TGCACCAGCAGCCAAGATTGGGAGGGGAATCAGCCCCAGCATTTT. Translating gives CTSSQDWEGNQPQHF.